This T cell receptor (beta chain) was obtained from a study of T cell responses to AZD1222 COVID-19 vaccine. Only in-frame clones appear in the TCRdb table, and some are missing; sequencing was by immunoSEQ multiplex PCR. The data contain roughly 130,000 clones, 92% of them singletons. Notes on this clone: Its antigen is still unknown.

Findings and limits, study-wide: Breadth and depth of Spike-specific TCRs rose after two AZD1222 doses. Repertoire samples came only from after the peak T cell response. Reportedly, nearly half of unique spike TCRs recognized epitopes outside B.1.351/B.1.1.7 mutations.

Pooling of second doses given at about 4 or about 12 weeks was done. This CDR3 has 14 amino acids. With 3 bases clipped from V and 3 bases from J, the junction kept 4 bases outside the gene matches. The germline gives CDR1 SQVTM, CDR2 ANQGSEA. The starting material was peripheral blood, obtained 28 days after the second AZD1222 dose. The clonotype originates from an adult who received the AZD1222 COVID-19 vaccine. V is TRBV29-1 and J is TRBJ1-1, with 10 positions matching TRBD1. The CDR3, as DNA: TGCAGCGTTGACCGGACAGGGGGTGACACTGAAGCTTTCTTT. This translates into CSVDRTGGDTEAFF.